These 6 T cell receptor beta chains came from one sample sequenced in a study of control samples from healthy donors and cancer patients. Libraries were prepared by immunoSEQ multiplex PCR; TCRdb keeps only in-frame clonotypes and omits some of them. The table has 200,000 or so clones, roughly 94% seen once; the top ten hold 1.5%. The sample consisted of blood. These receptors all stem from a man in his fifties in good health.

V and J are TRBV6-5 and TRBJ2-7; D ambiguous. V lost 5 bases and J 4 bases, leaving 6 bases between the germline ends. The germline CDR1 and CDR2 sequences are MNHEY and SVGAGI. CDR3 length equals 11 residues. Here the CDR3 DNA reads TGTGCCAGCAGTAACCTTTACGAGCAGTACTTC. This encodes CASSNLYEQYF.

The DNA for the CDR3 is TGTGCCACCCGGCTCGGGGGGGCTCGGTATTCGGAGTACTTC. This gives the protein CATRLGGARYSEYF. This chain connects TRBV2 to TRBJ2-7, with 8 positions matching TRBD2. This CDR3 region has 14 residues. Losses at the gene ends were 10 bases for V and 11 bases for J; bases not matched to a gene: 19. Germline values: CDR1 SNHLY, CDR2 FYNNEI.

CDR3 sequence: CASSLEAGVLTGELFF. The CDR3 region has the DNA TGCGCCAGCAGCTTAGAAGCGGGGGTCCTCACCGGGGAGCTGTTTTTT. V usage is TRBV5-1 and J usage is TRBJ2-2; 8 bases line up with TRBD2. V was clipped by 2 bases and J by 4 bases; unmatched bases: 7. The CDR3 sequence is 16 residues long. Germline V gene lookup returns CDR1 SGHRS and CDR2 YFSETQ. Full variable domain (outside the CDR3, taken from reference TRBV5-1 and TRBJ2-2): KAGVTQTPRYLIKTRGQQVTLSCSPISGHRSVSWYQQTPGQGLQFLFEYFSETQRNKGNFPGRFSGRQFSNSRSEMNVSTLELGDSALYLCASSLEAGVLTGELFFGEGSRLTVL.

The chain is built from TRBV5-6 and TRBJ2-2; the D gene is possibly TRBD1 (5 bases). Germline CDR1 reads SGHDT; CDR2 reads YYEEEE. CDR3 length equals 16 residues. Trimming removed 2 bases from V and 0 bases from J, with 11 bases in between. CDR3 sequence reads: CASSFGGHPNTGELFF. The CDR3 coding sequence is TGTGCCAGCAGCTTTGGTGGACATCCGAACACCGGGGAGCTGTTTTTT.

The chain recombines TRBV5-1 with TRBJ2-5, with D tentatively TRBD2 (5 bases). The CDR3 has 14 residues. V was pared by 3 bases and J by 5 bases, with 14 bases between. Germline loops: CDR1 SGHRS, CDR2 YFSETQ. CDR3 residues: CASSSGVGLETQYF. CDR3 bases: TGCGCCAGCAGCTCCGGGGTAGGCTTGGAGACCCAGTACTTC.

The chain has TRBV2 and TRBJ1-4; D is perhaps TRBD1 (5 bases). Per the germline V gene, CDR1 is SNHLY and CDR2 is FYNNEI. Trimming stripped 5 bases from V and 3 bases from J, with 13 bases between. This CDR3 has 15 residues. The CDR3 DNA reads TGTGCCAGCAGTCCCCGGGGGGGGGCTAATGAAAAACTGTTTTTT. Translation gives CASSPRGGANEKLFF.